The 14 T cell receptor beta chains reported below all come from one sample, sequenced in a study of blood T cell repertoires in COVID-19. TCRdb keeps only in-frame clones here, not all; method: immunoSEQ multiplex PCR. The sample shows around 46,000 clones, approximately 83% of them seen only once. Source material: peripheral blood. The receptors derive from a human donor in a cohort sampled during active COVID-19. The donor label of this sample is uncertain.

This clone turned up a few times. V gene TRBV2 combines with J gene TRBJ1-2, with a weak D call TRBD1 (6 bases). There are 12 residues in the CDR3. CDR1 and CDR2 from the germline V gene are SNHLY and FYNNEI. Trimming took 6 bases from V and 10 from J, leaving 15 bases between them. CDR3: CASSQGLLAYTF. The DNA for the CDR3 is TGTGCCAGCAGCCAGGGGTTGCTGGCCTACACCTTC.

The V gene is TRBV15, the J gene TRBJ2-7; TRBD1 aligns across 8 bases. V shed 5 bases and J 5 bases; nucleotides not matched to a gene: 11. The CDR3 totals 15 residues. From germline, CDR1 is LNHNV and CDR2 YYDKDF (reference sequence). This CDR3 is CATSGGWTGTDEQYF. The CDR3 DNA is TGTGCCACCAGCGGGGGATGGACAGGGACGGACGAGCAGTACTTC.

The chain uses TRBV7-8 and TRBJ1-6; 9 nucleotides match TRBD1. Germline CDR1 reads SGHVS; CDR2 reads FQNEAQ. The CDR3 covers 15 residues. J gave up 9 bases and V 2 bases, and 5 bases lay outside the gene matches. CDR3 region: CASSLMGQGVSPLHF. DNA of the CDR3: TGTGCCAGCAGCTTAATGGGACAGGGTGTTTCACCCCTCCACTTT.

The CDR3 nucleotides read TGTGCCAGCAGCCCCGGGACAGGGTACGGCTACACCTTC. Its translation: CASSPGTGYGYTF. V gene TRBV5-6 combines with J gene TRBJ1-2; the match to TRBD1 covers 9 bases. V lost 4 bases to trimming and J lost 8 bases; unmatched junction nucleotides: 6. The CDR3 totals 13 residues. Germline CDR1 reads SGHDT; CDR2 reads YYEEEE.

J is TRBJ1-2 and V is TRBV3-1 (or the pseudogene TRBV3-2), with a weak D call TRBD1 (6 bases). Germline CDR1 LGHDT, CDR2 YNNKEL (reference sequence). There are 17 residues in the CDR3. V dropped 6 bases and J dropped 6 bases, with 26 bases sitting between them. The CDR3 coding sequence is TGTGCCAGCAGGGGCCTCTCGACGGGGGGCCAGGGGAATGGCTACACCTTC. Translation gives CASRGLSTGGQGNGYTF.

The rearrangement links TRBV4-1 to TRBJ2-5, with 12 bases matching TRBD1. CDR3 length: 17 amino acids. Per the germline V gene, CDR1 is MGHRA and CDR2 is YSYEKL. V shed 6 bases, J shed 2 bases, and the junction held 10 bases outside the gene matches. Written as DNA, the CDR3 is TGCGCCAGCAGACATCGGGACAGGGGGCGGTGGCAAGAGACCCAGTACTTC. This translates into CASRHRDRGRWQETQYF.

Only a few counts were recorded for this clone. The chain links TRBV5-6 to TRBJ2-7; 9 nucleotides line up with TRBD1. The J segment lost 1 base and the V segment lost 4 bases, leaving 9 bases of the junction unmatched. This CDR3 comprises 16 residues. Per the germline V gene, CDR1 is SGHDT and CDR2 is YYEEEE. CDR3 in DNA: TGTGCCAGCAGCGGGGGTTTTGACAGGGGGTCCTACGAGCAGTACTTC. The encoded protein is CASSGGFDRGSYEQYF. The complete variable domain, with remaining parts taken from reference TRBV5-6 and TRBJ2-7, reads DAGVTQSPTHLIKTRGQQVTLRCSPKSGHDTVSWYQQALGQGPQFIFQYYEEEERQRGNFPDRFSGHQFPNYSSELNVNALLLGDSALYLCASSGGFDRGSYEQYFGPGTRLTVT.

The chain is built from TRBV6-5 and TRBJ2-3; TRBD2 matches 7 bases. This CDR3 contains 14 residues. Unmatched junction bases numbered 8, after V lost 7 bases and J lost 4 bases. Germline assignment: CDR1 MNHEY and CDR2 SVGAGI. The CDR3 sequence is CASNRREGPDTQYF. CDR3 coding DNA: TGTGCCAGCAATAGGAGGGAGGGGCCAGATACGCAGTATTTT.

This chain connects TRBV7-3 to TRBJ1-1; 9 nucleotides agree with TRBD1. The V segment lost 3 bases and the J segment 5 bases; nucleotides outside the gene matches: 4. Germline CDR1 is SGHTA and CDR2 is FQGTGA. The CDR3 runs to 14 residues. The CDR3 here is CASSFGTGSTEAFF. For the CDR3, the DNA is TGTGCCAGCAGCTTTGGGACAGGGTCTACTGAAGCTTTCTTT.

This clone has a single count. CDR3 protein: CAISDPGFSYEQYF. In DNA form, the CDR3 reads TGTGCCATCAGTGACCCAGGTTTTTCCTACGAGCAGTACTTC. V and J are TRBV10-3 and TRBJ2-7, with D unresolved. V lost 3 bases to trimming and J lost 1 base, with 10 bases between them. This CDR3 contains 14 residues. Germline CDR1 ENHRY, CDR2 SYGVKD.

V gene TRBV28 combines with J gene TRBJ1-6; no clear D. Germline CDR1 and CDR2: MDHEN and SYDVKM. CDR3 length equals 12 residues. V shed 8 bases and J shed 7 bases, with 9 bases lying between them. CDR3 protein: CASDRSNSPLHF. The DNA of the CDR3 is TGTGCCAGCGATCGTAGCAATTCACCCCTCCACTTT. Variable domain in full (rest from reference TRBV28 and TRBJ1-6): DVKVTQSSRYLVKRTGEKVFLECVQDMDHENMFWYRQDPGLGLRLIYFSYDVKMKEKGDIPEGYSVSREKKERFSLILESASTNQTSMYLCASDRSNSPLHFGNGTRLTVT.

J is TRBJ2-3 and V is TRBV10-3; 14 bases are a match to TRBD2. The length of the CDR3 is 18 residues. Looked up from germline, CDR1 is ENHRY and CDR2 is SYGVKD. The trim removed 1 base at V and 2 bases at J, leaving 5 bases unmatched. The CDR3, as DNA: TGTGCCATCAGTGAGTTGGGACTAGCGGGGGCCTTCACAGATACGCAGTATTTT. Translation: CAISELGLAGAFTDTQYF.

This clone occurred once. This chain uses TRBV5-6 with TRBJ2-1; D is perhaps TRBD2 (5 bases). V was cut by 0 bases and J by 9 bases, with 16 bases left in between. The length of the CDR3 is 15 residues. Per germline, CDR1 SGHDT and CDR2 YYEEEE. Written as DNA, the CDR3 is TGTGCCAGCAGCTTGGGGACTGGTTGGTTGAGTGAGCAGTTCTTC. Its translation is CASSLGTGWLSEQFF.

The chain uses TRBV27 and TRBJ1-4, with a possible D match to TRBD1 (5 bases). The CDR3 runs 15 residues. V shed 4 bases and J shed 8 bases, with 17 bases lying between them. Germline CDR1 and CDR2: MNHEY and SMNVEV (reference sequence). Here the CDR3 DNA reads TGTGCCAGCAGTTCGCCCCAGGCAGGGAAGGAAAAACTGTTTTTT. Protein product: CASSSPQAGKEKLFF. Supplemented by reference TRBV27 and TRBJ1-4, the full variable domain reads EAQVTQNPRYLITVTGKKLTVTCSQNMNHEYMSWYRQDPGLGLRQIYYSMNVEVTDKGDVPEGYKVSRKEKRNFPLILESPSPNQTSLYFCASSSPQAGKEKLFFGSGTQLSVL.